One T cell receptor (beta chain) is described in this entry. This clonotype has ten or more counts. What this receptor recognizes is not known. The sample holds no much larger clone one base away, and base qualities are not on file. This entry comes from a study of tumor-infiltrating lymphocytes in primary liver carcinoma (TCRdb year 2017). For context, the study as a whole: Between late 2015 and March 2016, a handful of patients in China with histopathologically diagnosed primary liver carcinoma had surgical resection. Of the five patients (three men and two women, aged 30 to 69 years), four had hepatocellular carcinoma and one had combined HCC and intrahepatic cholangiocarcinoma. The five patients had tumors of stage T1-T3 N0M0, with maximum diameters ranging from roughly 4.2 to 11 cm. Each sample produced roughly 3.65 to 7.13 million productive TCRbeta reads, and read depth showed no significant difference between tissue types. For each liver tumor, the study sampled five regions along with adjacent normal tissue and blood, and applied TCRbeta repertoire sequencing, expression microarrays and whole-exome sequencing. A total of some 35 specimens from 5 patients underwent TCRbeta repertoire sequencing, comprising around 25 tumor regions, 5 adjacent noncancerous liver tissues and 5 peripheral blood samples. High reproducibility was observed for the technical replicate repertoires, with mean shared-clone rates approximately 0.9 and correlation coefficients above 0.95.

Blood RNA was extracted from unsorted whole blood using TRIzol reagent, and germline DNA was obtained with the DNeasy Blood & Tissue kit. Chronic HBV infection was present in the patients, and the patients were treatment-naive at sampling. Before surgery, four milliliters of peripheral blood were collected into K2EDTA tubes. Its CDR3 holds 19 amino acids, cysteine through phenylalanine. The retained sequence is limited to the CDR3, 57 bases, with the frame set at the first base. Trimming accounts for 1 base at V and 0 bases at J, while the number of junction bases matched to no gene is 11. A constant-region primer and ProtoScript II reverse transcriptase were used to reverse-transcribe TCRbeta-specific cDNA from approximately 500 ng total RNA. Construction of the TCRbeta libraries relied on three nested rounds of multiplex PCR, following a slightly modified ARM-PCR procedure. The first two PCR rounds used multiplex TRBV1-TRBV30 forward primers with a Cbeta reverse primer, each for about 10 cycles. Sample barcodes and Illumina adapters were attached in a final 25-cycle PCR using Deep VentR polymerase. Amplicons of 200-500 bp were gel-purified with a QIAquick gel extraction kit before sequencing. An Illumina HiSeq 2500 was used to sequence the TCRbeta amplicons, generating 250-bp paired-end reads. Per the original workflow: To recover full CDR3 sequences, reads were quality-trimmed using Trimmomatic v0.33 and paired reads were then merged using FLASH v1.2.11. V, D and J germline segments were assigned to the rearranged TCRbeta sequences using MiGEC v1.2.1b. Clonotype statistics, along with Shannon-Wiener diversity indices, were calculated using VDJtools v1.0.0. To cut down on sampling bias, every analysis after diversity analysis relied on just the 250 most abundant clonotypes from each sample. The public reads were reanalyzed by TCRdb: fastp trimming at Q25, MiXCR alignment, in-frame beta chains only. Merged by CDR3 protein, the rows form single entries marked with the most common genes and DNA. TCRdb's processing, not the study's, gives the V and J calls here. The sample table shows about 320,000 distinct CDR3 sequences, and approximately 65% are seen once. The ten largest clones capture roughly 9% of the sample.

The paper's findings and limits, for the study overall: With just five or six patients in the study, the authors point out that the findings should be validated in a larger study. Because only the TCR beta chain was sequenced and unpaired alpha chains were not captured, true repertoire diversity is likely underestimated. Repertoire overlap was higher between tumor regions (mean roughly 36%) than tumor-adjacent (17%) or tumor-blood (approximately 14%) pairs, consistent with antigen-driven expansion. A significantly larger repertoire fraction was made up by the top 250 clones in tumors than in blood (p = 0.039). Bulk unsorted samples precluded comparing CD4+ and CD8+ T cell repertoires.

The V and J genes are TRBV12-3 or TRBV12-4 and TRBJ2-1, with 8 middle bases fitting TRBD2. The source is a man aged 35-49 years with primary liver carcinoma and hepatitis B virus infection. Material: peripheral blood. The CDR3: CASSLEASGSLPSYNEQFF. The nucleotide sequence is given as TGTGCCAGCAGTTTAGAAGCTAGCGGGTCGCTGCCCTCCTACAATGAGCAGTTCTTC.